This T cell receptor beta chain appears in the sequencing data of a study of Graves' ophthalmopathy and Graves' hyperthyroidism. General study points: Using a 13-signature model, the authors split ophthalmopathy from stable hyperthyroidism, with roughly 90% sensitivity and 81.08% specificity.

Amplification targeted the TCR beta CDR3 regions, with RNA transcripts as the source material. Investigators did first-round RT-PCR with HTBI primers, then second-round multiplex PCR. TCRdb processed the multiplex PCR reads anew with MiXCR; each CDR3 protein has one entry. The data show about 590,000 distinct CDR3 sequences, under 45% seen once. A word on this clonotype: Its antigen is as yet unknown. At one end the junction does not follow the germline gene, possibly because of a read error.

The material sequenced was peripheral blood or thyroid tissue (not recorded which). The clonotype comes from an adult man with Graves' hyperthyroidism.

The CDR3 DNA is TGTGCCAGCGCCGCTCCGGGAGTGGGCTCCACCTTC. As protein: CASAAPGVGSTF. The V and J genes are TRBV14 and TRBJ1-2; D remains ambiguous. Germline lookup yields CDR1 SGHDN and CDR2 FVKESK. This CDR3 has 12 residues.